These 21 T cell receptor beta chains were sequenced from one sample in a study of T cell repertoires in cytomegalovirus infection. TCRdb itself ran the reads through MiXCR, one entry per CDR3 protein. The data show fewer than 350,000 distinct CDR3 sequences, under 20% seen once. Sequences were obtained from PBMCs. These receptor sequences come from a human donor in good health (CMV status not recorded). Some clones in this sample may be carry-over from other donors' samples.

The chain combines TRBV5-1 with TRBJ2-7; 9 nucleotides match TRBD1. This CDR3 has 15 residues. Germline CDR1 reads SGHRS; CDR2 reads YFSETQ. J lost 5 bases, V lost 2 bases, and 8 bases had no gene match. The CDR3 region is CASSFSQTGGDEQYF. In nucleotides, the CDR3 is TGCGCCAGCAGCTTCTCCCAGACAGGGGGGGACGAGCAGTACTTC.

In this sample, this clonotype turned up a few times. The CDR3: CASSSDDSTDTQYF. CDR3 bases: TGCGCCAGCAGCTCGGACGATAGCACAGATACGCAGTATTTT. The chain carries TRBV5-1 and TRBJ2-3; unclear D gene. Germline-derived CDR1 and CDR2 are SGHRS and YFSETQ. Trimming cost V 3 bases and J 0 bases, with 8 bases left between them. This CDR3 has 14 amino acids.

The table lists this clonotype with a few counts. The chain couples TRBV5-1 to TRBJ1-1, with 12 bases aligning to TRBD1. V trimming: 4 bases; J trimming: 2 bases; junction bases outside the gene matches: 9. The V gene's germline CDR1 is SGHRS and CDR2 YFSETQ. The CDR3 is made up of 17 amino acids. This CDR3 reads CASSPGTGGGSNTEAFF. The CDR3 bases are TGCGCCAGCAGCCCAGGGACAGGGGGCGGAAGCAACACTGAAGCTTTCTTT.

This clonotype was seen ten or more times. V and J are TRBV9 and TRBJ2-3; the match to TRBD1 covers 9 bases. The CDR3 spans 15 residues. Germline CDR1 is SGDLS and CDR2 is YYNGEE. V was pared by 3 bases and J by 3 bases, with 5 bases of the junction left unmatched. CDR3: CASSDSGTGTDTQYF. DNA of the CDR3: TGTGCCAGCAGCGACTCCGGGACAGGGACAGATACGCAGTATTTT.

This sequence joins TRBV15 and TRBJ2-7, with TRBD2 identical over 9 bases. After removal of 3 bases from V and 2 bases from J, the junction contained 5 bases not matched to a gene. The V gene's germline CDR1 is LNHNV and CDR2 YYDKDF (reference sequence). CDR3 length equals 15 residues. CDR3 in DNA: TGTGCCACCAGCAGGGTAGCGGGGGCACCCTACGAGCAGTACTTC. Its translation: CATSRVAGAPYEQYF.

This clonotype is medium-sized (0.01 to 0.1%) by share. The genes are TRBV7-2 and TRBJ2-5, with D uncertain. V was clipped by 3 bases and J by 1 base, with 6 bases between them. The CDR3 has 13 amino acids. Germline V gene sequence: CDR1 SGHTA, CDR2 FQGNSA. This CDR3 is CASSFDSQETQYF. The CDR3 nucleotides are TGTGCCAGCAGCTTCGACTCCCAAGAGACCCAGTACTTC.

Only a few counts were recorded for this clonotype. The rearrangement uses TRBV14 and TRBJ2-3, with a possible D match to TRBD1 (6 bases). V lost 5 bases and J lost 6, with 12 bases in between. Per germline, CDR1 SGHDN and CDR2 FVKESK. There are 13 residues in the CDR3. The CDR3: CASSYRVPDTQYF. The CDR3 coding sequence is TGTGCCAGCAGCTACAGGGTACCGGATACGCAGTATTTT.

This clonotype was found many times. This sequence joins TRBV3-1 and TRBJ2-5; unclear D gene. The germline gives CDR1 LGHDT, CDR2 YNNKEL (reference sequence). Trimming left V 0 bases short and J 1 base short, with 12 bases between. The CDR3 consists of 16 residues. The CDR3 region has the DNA TGTGCCAGCAGCCAAGAGGCGATCCCGGGCCAAGAGACCCAGTACTTC. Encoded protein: CASSQEAIPGQETQYF.

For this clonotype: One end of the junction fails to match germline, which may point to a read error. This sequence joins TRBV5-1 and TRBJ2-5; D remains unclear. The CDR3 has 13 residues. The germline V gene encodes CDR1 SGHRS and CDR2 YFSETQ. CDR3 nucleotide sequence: TGCGCCAGCAGCTCAACCAGCCAAGAGACCCAGAACTTC. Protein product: CASSSTSQETQNF.

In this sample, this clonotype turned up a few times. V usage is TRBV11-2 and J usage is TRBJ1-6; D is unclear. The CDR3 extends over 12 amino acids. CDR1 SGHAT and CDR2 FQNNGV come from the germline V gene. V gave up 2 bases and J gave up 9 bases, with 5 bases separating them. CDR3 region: CASSLNASPLHF. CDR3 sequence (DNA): TGTGCCAGCAGCTTAAACGCTTCACCCCTCCACTTT.

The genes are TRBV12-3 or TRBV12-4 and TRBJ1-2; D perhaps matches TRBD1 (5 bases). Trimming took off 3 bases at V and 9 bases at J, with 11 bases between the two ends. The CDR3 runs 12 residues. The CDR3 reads CASSLVPDSYTF. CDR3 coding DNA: TGTGCCAGCAGTTTGGTCCCGGACAGCTACACCTTC.

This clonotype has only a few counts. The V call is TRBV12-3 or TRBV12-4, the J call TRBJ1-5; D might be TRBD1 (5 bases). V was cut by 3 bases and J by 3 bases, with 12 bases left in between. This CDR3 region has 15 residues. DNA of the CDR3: TGTGCCAGCAGTTTTCAGCAGGGCACCAATCAGCCCCAGCATTTT. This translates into CASSFQQGTNQPQHF.

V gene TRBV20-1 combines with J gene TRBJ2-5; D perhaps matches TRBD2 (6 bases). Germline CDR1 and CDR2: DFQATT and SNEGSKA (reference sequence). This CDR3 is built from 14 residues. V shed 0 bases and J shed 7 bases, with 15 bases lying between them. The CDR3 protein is CSAREAGGSWTQYF. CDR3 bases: TGCAGTGCTAGAGAGGCCGGGGGTTCTTGGACCCAGTACTTC.

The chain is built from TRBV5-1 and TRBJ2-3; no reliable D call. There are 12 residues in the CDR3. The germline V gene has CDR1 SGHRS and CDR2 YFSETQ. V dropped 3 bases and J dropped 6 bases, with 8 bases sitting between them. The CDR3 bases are TGCGCCAGCAGCTCCTCGGTCGATACGCAGTATTTT. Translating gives CASSSSVDTQYF.

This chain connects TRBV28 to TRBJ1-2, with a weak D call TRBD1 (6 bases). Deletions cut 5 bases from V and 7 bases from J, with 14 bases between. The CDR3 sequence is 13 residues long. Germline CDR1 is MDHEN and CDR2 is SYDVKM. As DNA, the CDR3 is TGTGCCAGCAGTCTGGGGGCGTTTGCTGGCTACACCTTC. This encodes CASSLGAFAGYTF.

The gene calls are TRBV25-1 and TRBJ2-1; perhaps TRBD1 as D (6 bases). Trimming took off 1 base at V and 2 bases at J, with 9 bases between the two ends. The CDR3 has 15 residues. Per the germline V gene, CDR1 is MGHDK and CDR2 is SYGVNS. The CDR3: CASSESQGPYNEQFF. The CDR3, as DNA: TGTGCCAGCAGTGAATCGCAGGGGCCCTACAATGAGCAGTTCTTC.

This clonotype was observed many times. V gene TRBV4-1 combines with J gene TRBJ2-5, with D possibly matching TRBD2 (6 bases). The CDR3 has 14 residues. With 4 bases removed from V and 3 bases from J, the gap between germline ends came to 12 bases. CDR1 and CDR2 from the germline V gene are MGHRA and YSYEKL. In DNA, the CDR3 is TGCGCCAGCAGCCCCCGTGGCGGGGAAGAGACCCAGTACTTC. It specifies CASSPRGGEETQYF.

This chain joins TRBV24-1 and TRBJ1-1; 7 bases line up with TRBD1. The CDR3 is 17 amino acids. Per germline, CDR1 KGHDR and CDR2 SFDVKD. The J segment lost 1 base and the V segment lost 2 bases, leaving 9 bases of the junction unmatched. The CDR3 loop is CATSDSLLDRRNTEAFF. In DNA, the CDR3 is TGTGCCACCAGTGATTCACTTTTGGACAGGAGGAACACTGAAGCTTTCTTT.

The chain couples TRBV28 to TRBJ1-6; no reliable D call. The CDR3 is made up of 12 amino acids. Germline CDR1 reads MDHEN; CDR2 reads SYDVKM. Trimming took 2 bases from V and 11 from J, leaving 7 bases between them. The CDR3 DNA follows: TGTGCCAGCAGTTTAAGCCGGGCACCCCTCCACTTT. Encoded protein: CASSLSRAPLHF.

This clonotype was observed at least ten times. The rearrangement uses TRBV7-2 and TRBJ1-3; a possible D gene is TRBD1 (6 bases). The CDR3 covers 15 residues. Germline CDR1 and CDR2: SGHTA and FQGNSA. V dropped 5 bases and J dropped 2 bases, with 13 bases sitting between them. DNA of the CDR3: TGTGCCAGCAGCCCACAGGGCGCCCCTGGAAACACCATATATTTT. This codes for CASSPQGAPGNTIYF.

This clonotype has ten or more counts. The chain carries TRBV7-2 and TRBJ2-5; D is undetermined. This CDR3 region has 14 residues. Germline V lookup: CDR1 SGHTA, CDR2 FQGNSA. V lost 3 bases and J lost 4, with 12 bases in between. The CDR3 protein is CASSFGGVRETQYF. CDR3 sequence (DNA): TGTGCCAGCAGCTTCGGTGGTGTGAGAGAGACCCAGTACTTC.